This T cell receptor (beta chain) was retrieved from a study of blood T cell repertoires in COVID-19. V lost 1 base, J lost 0 bases, and 16 bases lay in between. Germline CDR1 LGHNA, CDR2 YNFKEQ. This CDR3 is 18 amino acids long. Sequencing was performed with immunoSEQ multiplex PCR; in TCRdb, only in-frame clones are kept and a portion is missing. The data contain roughly 100,000 clones, 87% of them seen just once; the ten biggest clones take up around 10%. J is TRBJ2-1 and V is TRBV4-2, with D tentatively TRBD2 (6 bases). The specimen sequenced was peripheral blood. The clonotype was recovered from a woman in her 30s with acute or convalescent COVID-19. The CDR3 DNA reads as TGTGCCAGCAGCCAAGGGGCTGGCGGGGAGAGCTCCTACAATGAGCAGTTCTTC. It specifies CASSQGAGGESSYNEQFF.